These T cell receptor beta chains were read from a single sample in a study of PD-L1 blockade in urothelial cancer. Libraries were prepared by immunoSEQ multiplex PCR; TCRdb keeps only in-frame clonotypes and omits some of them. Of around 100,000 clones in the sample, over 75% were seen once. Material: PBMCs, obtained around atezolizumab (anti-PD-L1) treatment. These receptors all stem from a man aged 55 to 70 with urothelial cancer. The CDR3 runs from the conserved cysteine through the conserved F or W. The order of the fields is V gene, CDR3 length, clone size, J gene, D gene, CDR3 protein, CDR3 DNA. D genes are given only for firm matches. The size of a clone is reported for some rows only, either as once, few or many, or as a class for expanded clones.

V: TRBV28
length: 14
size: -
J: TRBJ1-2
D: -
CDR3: CASSRPGLSYGYTF
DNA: TGTGCCAGCAGTCGACCGGGACTCAGCTATGGCTACACCTTC

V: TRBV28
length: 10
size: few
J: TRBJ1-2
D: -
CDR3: CASSSEGYTF
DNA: TGTGCCAGCAGTTCTGAGGGCTACACCTTC

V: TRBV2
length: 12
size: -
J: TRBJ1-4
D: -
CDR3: CASRRGNEKLFF
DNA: TGTGCCAGCAGGCGAGGAAATGAAAAACTGTTTTTT

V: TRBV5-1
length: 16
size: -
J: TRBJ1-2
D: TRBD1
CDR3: CASSLGTGGTHYGYTF
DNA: TGCGCCAGCAGCTTGGGGACAGGGGGAACCCACTATGGCTACACCTTC

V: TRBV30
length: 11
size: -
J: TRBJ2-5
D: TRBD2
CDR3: CACSGGETQYF
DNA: TGTGCCTGTAGCGGGGGAGAGACCCAGTACTTC

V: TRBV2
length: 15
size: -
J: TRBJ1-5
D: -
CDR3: CASRAGRLSNQPQHF
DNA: TGTGCCAGCAGGGCGGGACGTCTGAGCAATCAGCCCCAGCATTTT

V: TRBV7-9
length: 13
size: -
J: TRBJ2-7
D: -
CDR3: CASSRQDGYEQYF
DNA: TGTGCCAGCAGCCGACAGGACGGCTACGAGCAGTACTTC

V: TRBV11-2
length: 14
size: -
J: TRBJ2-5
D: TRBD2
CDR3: CASSLGGGGPAQYF
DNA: TGTGCCAGCAGCTTAGGGGGGGGAGGGCCGGCCCAGTACTTC

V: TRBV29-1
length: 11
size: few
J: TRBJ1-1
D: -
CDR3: CSAGMNTEAFF
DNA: TGCAGCGCAGGGATGAACACTGAAGCTTTCTTT

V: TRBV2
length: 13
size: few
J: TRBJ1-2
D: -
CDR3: CASKVGEDYGYTF
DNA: TGTGCCAGCAAGGTAGGGGAGGACTATGGCTACACCTTC

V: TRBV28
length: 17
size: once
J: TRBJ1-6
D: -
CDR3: CASITQGVGEIYSPLHF
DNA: TGTGCCAGCATAACACAGGGAGTGGGCGAAATTTATTCACCCCTCCACTTT

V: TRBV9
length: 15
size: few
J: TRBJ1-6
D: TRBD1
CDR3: CASSGRGQGNSPLHF
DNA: TGTGCCAGCAGCGGAAGGGGACAGGGCAATTCACCCCTCCACTTT

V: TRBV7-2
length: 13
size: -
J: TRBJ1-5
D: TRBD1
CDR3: CASSYDREQPQHF
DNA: TGTGCCAGCAGCTACGACAGGGAGCAGCCCCAGCATTTT

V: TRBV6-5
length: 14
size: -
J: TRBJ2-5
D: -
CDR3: CASSYSRVGETQYF
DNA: TGTGCCAGCAGTTACTCGAGGGTTGGTGAGACCCAGTACTTC

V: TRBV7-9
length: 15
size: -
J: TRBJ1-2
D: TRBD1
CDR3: CASSRLDRASYGYTF
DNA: TGTGCCAGCAGCAGATTAGACAGGGCTAGCTATGGCTACACCTTC

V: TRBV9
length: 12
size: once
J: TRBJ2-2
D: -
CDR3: CASSPNTGELFF
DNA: TGTGCCAGCAGCCCAAACACCGGGGAGCTGTTTTTT

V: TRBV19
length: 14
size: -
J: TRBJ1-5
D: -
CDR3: CASSYRVRGQPQHF
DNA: TGTGCCAGTAGTTACAGGGTGAGGGGTCAGCCCCAGCATTTT

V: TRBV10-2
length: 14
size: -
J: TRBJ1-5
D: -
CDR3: CASSVTEINQPQHF
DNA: TGCGCCAGCAGTGTGACAGAAATCAATCAGCCCCAGCATTTT

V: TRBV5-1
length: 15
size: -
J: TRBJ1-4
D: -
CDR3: CASSSLGQANEKLFF
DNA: TGCGCCAGCAGCAGCCTCGGTCAGGCTAATGAAAAACTGTTTTTT

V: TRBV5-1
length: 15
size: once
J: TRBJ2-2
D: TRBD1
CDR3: CASSPRGQNTGELFF
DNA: TGCGCCAGCAGCCCCAGGGGGCAGAACACCGGGGAGCTGTTTTTT

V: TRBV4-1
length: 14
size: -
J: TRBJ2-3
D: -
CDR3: CASSQDPGSDTQYF
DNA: TGCGCCAGCAGCCAAGACCCAGGGTCAGATACGCAGTATTTT

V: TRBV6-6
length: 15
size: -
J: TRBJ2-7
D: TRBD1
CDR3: CASSYRDRSSYEQYF
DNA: TGTGCCAGCAGTTACCGGGACAGGAGCTCCTACGAGCAGTACTTC

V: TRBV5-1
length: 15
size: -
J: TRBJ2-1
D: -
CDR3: CASSSEVGSYNEQFF
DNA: TGCGCCAGCAGCTCGGAGGTTGGCTCCTACAATGAGCAGTTCTTC

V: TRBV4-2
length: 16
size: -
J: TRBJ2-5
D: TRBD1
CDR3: CASSHPDRGEGETQYF
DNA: TGTGCCAGCAGCCACCCGGACAGGGGGGAGGGAGAGACCCAGTACTTC

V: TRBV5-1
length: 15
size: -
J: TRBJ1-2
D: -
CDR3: CASSLDSQINYGYTF
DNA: TGCGCCAGCAGCTTGGACTCCCAAATAAACTATGGCTACACCTTC

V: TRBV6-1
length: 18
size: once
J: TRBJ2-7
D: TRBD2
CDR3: CASSDGTLAGGPRDEQYF
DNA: TGTGCCAGCAGTGATGGGACCCTAGCGGGTGGGCCGCGGGACGAGCAGTACTTC